Listed below are T cell receptor beta chains from one sample, sequenced in a study of post-analysis software for immune sequencing data. TCRdb ran MiXCR on the PCR reads and lists one entry per CDR3 protein. The sample contains hundreds of thousands of distinct CDR3 sequences, roughly half of which appear only once. Sequenced: blood. These receptors were taken from a girl under 18 with multiple sclerosis. Both conserved end residues are part of each CDR3. The D gene is left open where the match is weak. A clone size is listed for some rows: how often the clone was seen (once, few, many), or a class if it is expanded.

J gene	CDR3 length	clone size	D gene	V gene	CDR3 protein	CDR3 DNA
TRBJ2-7	14	few	TRBD1	TRBV5-1	CASSLPGQDYEQYF	TGTGCCAGCAGCCTTCCGGGACAGGACTACGAGCAGTACTTC
TRBJ1-2	18	once	-	TRBV10-3	CAISDSAYRDTANYGYTF	TGTGCCATCAGTGATTCCGCGTACCGGGACACCGCTAACTATGGCTACACCTTC
TRBJ1-2	15	-	TRBD1	TRBV5-5	CASSLPGTGISGYTF	TGTGCCAGCAGCCTACCCGGGACAGGGATAAGTGGCTACACCTTC
TRBJ2-7	14	few	TRBD1	TRBV20-1	CSAKVTGGRYEQYF	TGCAGTGCTAAGGTGACAGGGGGCCGTTACGAGCAGTACTTC
TRBJ2-3	15	-	-	TRBV20-1	CSASSGTASTDTQYF	TGCAGTGCTAGTTCCGGGACCGCCAGCACAGATACGCAGTATTTT
TRBJ2-5	12	-	-	TRBV29-1	CSVELAGGTQYF	TGCAGCGTTGAATTGGCCGGTGGGACCCAGTACTTC
TRBJ2-7	16	-	TRBD2	TRBV7-9	CASSLDPSGRVNEQYF	TGTGCCAGCAGCTTAGATCCTAGCGGGAGGGTAAACGAGCAGTACTTC
TRBJ2-5	14	once	-	TRBV6-5	CASSYSGRGETQYF	TGTGCCAGCAGTTACTCGGGCAGGGGAGAGACCCAGTACTTC
TRBJ2-7	16	-	TRBD2	TRBV20-1	CSAEKRGRLYSYEQYF	TGCAGTGCCGAAAAGCGGGGCAGATTATACTCCTACGAGCAGTACTTC
TRBJ2-7	16	-	-	TRBV4-2	CASSHPPGDSAYEQYF	TGTGCCAGCAGCCACCCTCCCGGGGACTCAGCCTACGAGCAGTACTTC
TRBJ2-3	14	-	TRBD2	TRBV20-1	CSALSGRAGDTQYF	TGCAGTGCCCTTAGCGGGAGGGCCGGAGATACGCAGTATTTT
TRBJ2-5	13	-	-	TRBV2	CASRMVSAGEQYF	TGTGCCAGCAGGATGGTGTCTGCTGGTGAGCAGTACTTC
TRBJ2-4	22	-	-	TRBV29-1	CSALGIGTDRDYRGLAKNIQYF	TGCAGCGCCCTCGGAATTGGAACCGACAGGGACTACAGAGGCCTAGCCAAAAACATTCAGTACTTC
TRBJ1-5	15	-	-	TRBV10-3	CAISESIGINQPQHF	TGTGCCATCAGTGAGTCTATCGGGATCAATCAGCCCCAGCATTTT
TRBJ2-3	16	-	TRBD2	TRBV5-5	CASSAGLAGFTDTQYF	TGTGCCAGCAGCGCGGGACTAGCGGGCTTCACAGATACGCAGTATTTT
TRBJ1-2	16	-	-	TRBV5-6	CASTLGQGSGIYGYTF	TGTGCCAGCACCCTGGGCCAGGGGTCGGGTATCTATGGCTACACCTTC
TRBJ2-1	15	-	-	TRBV6-5	CASAKGREGRNEQFF	TGTGCCAGCGCAAAAGGACGAGAGGGCCGCAATGAGCAGTTCTTC
TRBJ2-1	16	-	TRBD2	TRBV3-1	CASSQDWSSGYNEQFF	TGTGCCAGCAGCCAAGATTGGTCTAGCGGCTACAATGAGCAGTTCTTC
TRBJ2-7	13	-	TRBD1	TRBV25-1	CASSGTGAHEQYF	TGTGCCAGCAGTGGGACAGGGGCCCACGAGCAGTACTTC
TRBJ2-7	13	many	TRBD2	TRBV7-2	CASSPRTSYEQYF	TGTGCCAGCAGTCCTAGGACTAGCTACGAGCAGTACTTC
TRBJ2-7	14	-	-	TRBV3-1	CASSRLQGTYEQYF	TGTGCCAGCAGCCGCCTACAGGGTACCTACGAGCAGTACTTC
TRBJ2-7	16	-	-	TRBV6-1	CASSGFFGTPPYEQYF	TGTGCCAGCAGTGGCTTTTTCGGGACCCCACCCTACGAGCAGTACTTC
TRBJ1-2	12	-	-	TRBV30	CAWSPGVGGYTF	TGTGCCTGGAGCCCAGGGGTCGGCGGCTACACCTTC
TRBJ2-5	19	-	TRBD2	TRBV7-2	CASSLRPVPTSGSTETQYF	TGTGCCAGCAGCTTAAGACCCGTTCCGACTAGCGGGAGCACAGAGACCCAGTACTTC
TRBJ1-4	19	few	-	TRBV5-1	CASSLTLQSTIATNEKLFF	TGCGCCAGCAGCTTAACCCTTCAATCAACCATCGCAACTAATGAAAAACTGTTTTTT
TRBJ2-6	16	-	TRBD1	TRBV25-1	CASSGTVRSGANVLTF	TGTGCCAGCTCCGGGACAGTCCGCTCTGGGGCCAACGTCCTGACTTTC
TRBJ2-5	17	once	TRBD2	TRBV20-1	CSASTQRTSGRYGTQYF	TGCAGTGCTAGTACACAACGGACTAGCGGGAGATACGGGACCCAGTACTTC
TRBJ2-1	12	-	TRBD2	TRBV2	CASGGLAPEQFF	TGTGCCAGCGGTGGACTAGCGCCTGAGCAGTTCTTC
TRBJ2-7	15	once	-	TRBV7-9	CASSLETDPFYEQYF	TGTGCCAGCAGCTTGGAAACAGACCCCTTCTACGAGCAGTACTTC
TRBJ2-7	15	few	TRBD1	TRBV19	CASSIRDRGAYEQYF	TGTGCCAGTAGTATCCGGGACAGGGGCGCCTACGAGCAGTACTTC
TRBJ2-1	18	-	TRBD2	TRBV20-1	CSARDRLAGGPGYNEQFF	TGCAGTGCTAGAGATCGGCTAGCGGGAGGGCCGGGCTACAATGAGCAGTTCTTC
TRBJ2-7	14	-	-	TRBV15	CATSRDQDGYEQYF	TGTGCCACCAGCAGAGATCAGGACGGTTACGAGCAGTACTTC
TRBJ2-7	16	-	-	TRBV5-1	CASSLTQTISGYEQYF	TGCGCCAGCAGCTTGACCCAGACGATTAGTGGATACGAGCAGTACTTC
TRBJ2-3	14	few	-	TRBV10-3	CAISESGITDTQYF	TGTGCCATCAGTGAGTCGGGGATCACAGATACGCAGTATTTT
TRBJ2-5	18	-	TRBD2	TRBV7-2	CASSSTPGWRGNQETQDF	TGTGCCAGCAGCTCCACGCCGGGTTGGCGGGGGAACCAAGAGACCCAGGACTTC